The rows below give T cell receptor beta chains drawn from one sample of a study of cytomegalovirus exposure and HLA in healthy donors. Here immunoSEQ multiplex PCR was the method, and the copy in TCRdb shows in-frame clones only, minus some. Among 150,000 or so clones listed, roughly 90% were seen once. The sample comprised PBMCs. These receptors all stem from a woman younger than 35 in good health and CMV-seronegative. The CDR3 runs from the conserved cysteine through the conserved F or W. The order of the fields is V gene, clone size, D gene, J gene, CDR3 length, CDR3 DNA, CDR3 protein. A D gene is named only where the DNA matches it firmly. The size entry is marked missing in some rows and otherwise reads once, few, many or a size class.

>TRBV5-1|NA|NA|TRBJ2-1|13
TGCGCCAGCAGCTTCAGGCGGGAAAGTGAGCAGTTCTTC
CASSFRRESEQFF
>TRBV6-1|NA|TRBD1|TRBJ1-1|14
TGTGCCAGCAGTCGGGACAGGAGAAGAACTGAAGCTTTCTTT
CASSRDRRRTEAFF
>TRBV5-1|NA|NA|TRBJ1-2|15
TGCGCCAGCAGAACCATACAGTCCCCAGTCCGTGGCTACACCTTC
CASRTIQSPVRGYTF
>TRBV7-2|NA|TRBD2|TRBJ2-5|16
TGTGCCAGCAGCTTATGGGTAGCGGGGGGCCTAGAGACCCAGTACTTC
CASSLWVAGGLETQYF
>TRBV18|NA|TRBD2|TRBJ2-1|19
TGTGCCAGCTCACCCCCGGGACTAGCGGGGGCGAGCTCCTACAATGAGCAGTTCTTC
CASSPPGLAGASSYNEQFF
>TRBV15|once|TRBD1|TRBJ1-1|13
TGTGCCACCGCGGACAGGGGTAACACTGAAGCTTTCTTT
CATADRGNTEAFF
>TRBV6-1|NA|NA|TRBJ1-1|14
TGTGCCAGCAGCCTAACGGTGGGGGCGGCTGAAGCTTTCTTT
CASSLTVGAAEAFF
>TRBV6-5|NA|TRBD1|TRBJ1-1|12
TGTGCCAGCAGGGTGACAGGGACTGGGGCTTTCTTT
CASRVTGTGAFF
>TRBV4-1|NA|NA|TRBJ1-2|16
TGCGCCAGCAGCCACCCCCCGTCAGGGTCCCACTATGGCTACACCTTC
CASSHPPSGSHYGYTF
>TRBV15|NA|NA|TRBJ2-6|15
TGTGCCACCAGCAGAGACAGGGCTGGGGCCAACGTCCTGACTTTC
CATSRDRAGANVLTF
>TRBV10-3|NA|NA|TRBJ2-3|15
TGTGCCATCAGTGTAGGGGAATCTAGCACAGATACGCAGTATTTT
CAISVGESSTDTQYF
>TRBV7-9|NA|NA|TRBJ1-1|14
TGTGCCAGCACCCTGGACAGTTTCGACACTGAAGCTTTCTTT
CASTLDSFDTEAFF
>TRBV6-5|once|NA|TRBJ1-2|14
TGTGCCAGCAGCCAATACGGGGATGGCTATGGCTACACCTTC
CASSQYGDGYGYTF
>TRBV7-8|NA|TRBD1|TRBJ2-2|18
TGTGCCAGCAGCTCGGGGACAGGGTGGGTTATGAACACCGGGGAGCTGTTTTTT
CASSSGTGWVMNTGELFF
>TRBV5-5|NA|NA|TRBJ2-1|14
TGTGCCAGCAGCTTAGGAGGGACGGACAATGAGCAGTTCTTC
CASSLGGTDNEQFF
>TRBV2|NA|TRBD2|TRBJ2-7|14
TGTGCCAGCAGTTTGGGGGGGGGAGCCTACGAGCAGTACTTC
CASSLGGGAYEQYF
>TRBV5-1|NA|TRBD1|TRBJ2-7|14
TGCGCCAGCAGCTTGGACCAGGGGGCGAGAGAGCAGTACTTC
CASSLDQGAREQYF
>TRBV28|few|TRBD1|TRBJ1-4|15
TGTGCCAGCAGACTGGACAGGGCAACTAATGAAAAACTGTTTTTT
CASRLDRATNEKLFF
>TRBV27|NA|TRBD2|TRBJ2-1|16
TGTGCCAGCAGTCCCGGGACTAGCGGGGTATACAATGAGCAGTTCTTC
CASSPGTSGVYNEQFF
>TRBV6-5|NA|TRBD1|TRBJ2-7|13
TGTGCCAGCAGATCCGGGGACAGCTACGAGCAGTACTTC
CASRSGDSYEQYF
>TRBV11-3|NA|TRBD2|TRBJ2-1|17
TGTGCCAGCAGCCAGGGACTAGCGGGGGGGCTGGGGAATGAGCAGTTCTTC
CASSQGLAGGLGNEQFF
>TRBV19|NA|NA|TRBJ1-5|15
TGTGCCAGTAGTATAGGACCAGGTGGCAATCAGCCCCAGCATTTT
CASSIGPGGNQPQHF
>TRBV15|NA|NA|TRBJ1-4|15
TGTGCCACCAGCAGAGGATCCAGGCCTAATGAAAAACTGTTTTTT
CATSRGSRPNEKLFF
>TRBV28|NA|TRBD1|TRBJ2-4|14
TGTGCCAGCAGTTTAGAGGGGGCGGAAAACATTCAGTACTTC
CASSLEGAENIQYF
>TRBV5-1|NA|NA|TRBJ2-3|16
TGCGCCAGCAGCTCTCCAGCGGGCATGGGCACAGATACGCAGTATTTT
CASSSPAGMGTDTQYF
>TRBV28|NA|NA|TRBJ2-2|15
TGTGCCAGCAGAAGTGGGGGGACAGCCACCGGGGAGCTGTTTTTT
CASRSGGTATGELFF
>TRBV7-2|NA|TRBD2|TRBJ2-3|15
TGTGCCAGCAGCTTGGGCGGGAGGGCCTCAGATACGCAGTATTTT
CASSLGGRASDTQYF
>TRBV29-1|NA|TRBD2|TRBJ2-3|16
TGCAGCGTTGAAGGGCTAGCGGGAGGGAGCACAGATACGCAGTATTTT
CSVEGLAGGSTDTQYF
>TRBV7-6|NA|NA|TRBJ2-2|14
TGTGCCAGCAGCTTGGGACTGCCTACCGGGGAGCTGTTTTTT
CASSLGLPTGELFF
>TRBV9|NA|TRBD2|TRBJ2-3|17
TGTGCCAGCAGCGGTGGTTATAGCGGGAGAATCGCAGATACGCAGTATTTT
CASSGGYSGRIADTQYF
>TRBV18|NA|TRBD1|TRBJ2-3|16
TGTGCCAGCTCACCACCGGCGACAGGGGGGACAGATACGCAGTATTTT
CASSPPATGGTDTQYF
>TRBV4-1|NA|NA|TRBJ2-1|15
TGCGCCAGCAGCCAAGATTCGACTAGTTATTATGAGCAGTTCTTC
CASSQDSTSYYEQFF
>TRBV6-5|NA|TRBD1|TRBJ1-6|14
TGTGCCAGCAGTTACGGGACAGGGGTCTCACCCCTCCACTTT
CASSYGTGVSPLHF
>TRBV6-4|NA|TRBD1|TRBJ1-1|13
TGTGCCAGCCTGGGACAGACGCACCATGAAGCTTTCTTT
CASLGQTHHEAFF
>TRBV29-1|NA|TRBD1|TRBJ1-2|12
TGCAGCGAACGACAGGGTGACTATGGCTACACCTTC
CSERQGDYGYTF
>TRBV5-5|NA|TRBD1|TRBJ1-3|16
TGTGCCAGCAGCTCGGCCCGGGACAGCCCACGAAACACCATATATTTT
CASSSARDSPRNTIYF
>TRBV7-2|NA|NA|TRBJ1-2|14
TGTGCCAGCAGCCCGCCGGGATCTAACTATGGCTACACCTTC
CASSPPGSNYGYTF
>TRBV6-6|few|TRBD2|TRBJ2-1|15
TGTGCCAGCAGTTACCCTAGCGGGGGGTACAATGAGCAGTTCTTC
CASSYPSGGYNEQFF
>TRBV2|few|NA|TRBJ1-1|13
TGTGCCAGCAGGGGGGAGGGGTTCACTGAAGCTTTCTTT
CASRGEGFTEAFF